A selection of T cell receptor beta chains follows, all from one sample in a study of cytomegalovirus exposure and HLA in healthy donors. Profiled with immunoSEQ multiplex PCR; TCRdb holds only in-frame clones, not every one. There are about 150,000 clones in the sample; 70% to 80% occur only once, and 1.5% to 2% lies in the top ten. Sequences were obtained from PBMCs. The receptor set was obtained from a female donor in good health and CMV-seropositive. Both conserved end residues are part of each CDR3.

>TRBV6-4|TRBJ2-5
CASLLTSGGRGTQYF
>TRBV6-6|TRBJ1-2
CASTAGSSNYGYTF
>TRBV6-6|TRBJ2-7
CASSRLAGVSYEQYF
>TRBV29-1|TRBJ2-2
CSVSSGFGTGELFF
>TRBV2|TRBJ1-5
CASSGTGEGQPQHF
>TRBV11-2|TRBJ1-2
CASSRTGGGYGYTF
>TRBV7-9|TRBJ1-5
CASSSQNQPQHF
>TRBV20-1|TRBJ1-1
CSAGRDTEAFF
>TRBV9|TRBJ1-2
CASSPTTDPRYGYTF
>TRBV19|TRBJ1-2
CASSIEGTGISGYGYTF
>TRBV6-5|TRBJ2-3
CASRLTGFRDTQYF
>TRBV25-1|TRBJ1-1
CASSVTGSFSEAFF
>TRBV30|TRBJ2-7
CAWSGFNEQYF
>TRBV5-4|TRBJ2-1
CASSAKLAGGLGEQFF
>TRBV28|TRBJ2-3
CASSLSASGRVGDTQYF
>TRBV10-2|TRBJ1-1
CASSESDRGRAFF
>TRBV2|TRBJ2-7
CASRERTGKGYEQYF
>TRBV5-1|TRBJ1-1
CASSLADGAGAFF
>TRBV2|TRBJ2-7
CASHRAYEQYF
>TRBV6-6|TRBJ2-7
CASRGGASGYEQYF
>TRBV18|TRBJ2-5
CASSPNRETQYF
>TRBV10-3|TRBJ1-2
CAISEPGIRGYTF
>TRBV11-2|TRBJ1-4
CASSSTPGQGFEKLFF
>TRBV7-2|TRBJ1-5
CASSLAARNQPQHF
>TRBV5-8|TRBJ1-6
CASRREASPLHF
>TRBV5-1|TRBJ2-7
CASSQAFRGAVSEQYF
>TRBV7-9|TRBJ2-3
CASSLDLTGGLGTDTQYF
>TRBV7-3|TRBJ1-1
CASSLGVTGEEAFF
>TRBV18|TRBJ2-7
CASSLLGTNYEQYF
>TRBV27|TRBJ1-1
CASSLSWGGKAFF
>TRBV7-9|TRBJ1-2
CASSSRTVVYGYTF
>TRBV18|TRBJ2-6
CASRTSSGANVLTF
>TRBV6-5|TRBJ1-4
CASSSVRGFGEKLFF
>TRBV2|TRBJ1-4
CASRGDRTNEKLFF
>TRBV28|TRBJ2-1
CASSQTGPYNEQFF
>TRBV15|TRBJ1-3
CATSSSQDSGNTIYF